Listed below are T cell receptor beta chains from one sample, sequenced in a study of T cells in Graves' hyperthyroidism and ophthalmopathy. TCRdb reanalysed the multiplex PCR reads using MiXCR and keeps one entry per CDR3 protein. The data contain more than 450,000 distinct CDR3 sequences, 15% to 20% of them singletons. The sequencing sample was made of blood. The source of these receptors is a man aged 40-55 years with Graves' ophthalmopathy. Each CDR3 is given with its conserved first and last residue. The D gene is left open where the match is weak. Rows give clone size only sometimes, using once, few, many, or a class for an expanded clone.

d_call: NA
clone_size: many
v_call: TRBV7-3
j_call: TRBJ2-3
cdr3_aa: CASRPDSTDTQYF
cdr3_nt: TGTGCCAGCAGACCGGACAGCACAGATACGCAGTATTTT

d_call: NA
clone_size: many
v_call: TRBV18
j_call: TRBJ2-1
cdr3_aa: CASSPPRGNNEQFF
cdr3_nt: TGTGCCAGCTCACCACCTCGCGGGAACAATGAGCAGTTCTTC

d_call: TRBD2
clone_size: few
v_call: TRBV20-1
j_call: TRBJ2-1
cdr3_aa: CSARTSGRLGGNEQFF
cdr3_nt: TGCAGTGCCCGGACTAGCGGGAGGCTAGGGGGCAATGAGCAGTTCTTC

d_call: TRBD2
clone_size: few
v_call: TRBV4-3
j_call: TRBJ2-1
cdr3_aa: CASSQEGRGGLNEQFF
cdr3_nt: TGCGCCAGCAGCCAAGAAGGGCGGGGGGGCCTCAATGAGCAGTTCTTC

d_call: TRBD2
clone_size: many
v_call: TRBV29-1
j_call: TRBJ2-1
cdr3_aa: CSVEGTDTSGGAEQFF
cdr3_nt: TGCAGCGTTGAGGGGACCGATACTAGCGGGGGGGCGGAGCAGTTCTTC

d_call: TRBD2
clone_size: few
v_call: TRBV9
j_call: TRBJ2-7
cdr3_aa: CASSHGTSGDYEQYF
cdr3_nt: TGTGCCAGCAGCCACGGGACTAGCGGGGACTACGAGCAGTACTTC

d_call: NA
clone_size: many
v_call: TRBV20-1
j_call: TRBJ2-2
cdr3_aa: CSARQVTGELFF
cdr3_nt: TGCAGTGCTAGGCAGGTCACCGGGGAGCTGTTTTTT

d_call: TRBD2
clone_size: few
v_call: TRBV12-5
j_call: TRBJ2-7
cdr3_aa: CASGLVSTTSGVYEQYF
cdr3_nt: TGTGCTAGTGGTTTGGTATCAACGACTAGCGGGGTATACGAGCAGTACTTC

d_call: TRBD1
clone_size: NA
v_call: TRBV6-4
j_call: TRBJ1-4
cdr3_aa: CASRGTGGDEKLFF
cdr3_nt: TGTGCCAGCAGAGGGACAGGGGGTGATGAAAAACTGTTTTTT

d_call: NA
clone_size: many
v_call: TRBV30
j_call: TRBJ1-5
cdr3_aa: CAVGQGSNQPQHF
cdr3_nt: TGTGCGGTGGGACAAGGGTCCAATCAGCCCCAGCATTTT

d_call: NA
clone_size: NA
v_call: TRBV15
j_call: TRBJ2-5
cdr3_aa: CATSGRGETQYF
cdr3_nt: TGTGCCACCAGCGGCCGGGGAGAGACCCAGTACTTC